This T cell receptor beta chain was recovered during a study of human T cells and chemical hapten exposure. Study-wide background: The sensitizer, 2% DPC, was used on roughly 2 cm by roughly 2 cm of upper inner arm skin.

Time point described: patch test 1, 2 weeks after DPC sensitization. As for treatment: therapeutic diphenylcyclopropenone sensitization with weekly scalp DPC. Unique molecular identifiers were attached to individual cDNA molecules within the library. Via MiXCR, TCRdb re-called the RACE reads, giving one row per CDR3 protein. The sample lists approximately 73,000 distinct CDR3 sequences, approximately 10% occurring once. Germline CDR1 is ENHRY and CDR2 is SYGVKD. CDR3 size: 12 residues. The V gene lost 4 bases and the J gene lost 6 bases, with 7 bases spanning the gap. This clonotype has at least ten counts.

The rearrangement joins TRBV10-3 to TRBJ2-1; a possible D gene is TRBD2 (5 bases). The clonotype originates from a woman in her 50s with alopecia areata. Some clones in this sample may be carry-over from other donors' samples. Sequencing was performed on whole blood, taken in connection with sensitization to the hapten diphenylcyclopropenone (DPC). The CDR3, as DNA: TGTGCCATCAGTGGAGGGAGCAATGAGCAGTTCTTC. Amino acid sequence: CAISGGSNEQFF.